This T cell receptor (beta chain) was found in a study of post-analysis software for immune sequencing data. Study-wide background: Included among the disease courses, which were recorded for the cohort, were relapsing-remitting, secondary progressive and progressive-relapsing multiple sclerosis. Study findings and constraints: Among 4 or 5 TRBV segments more frequent in patients than controls were TRBV5-6, TRBV5-1 and TRBV20-1.

TCR beta cDNA libraries included unique molecular identifiers. Hundreds of thousands of cDNA molecules came from about 1 to 10 million T cells. TCRdb analysed the PCR reads with MiXCR anew, one entry per CDR3 protein. The table lists about 540,000 distinct CDR3 sequences, roughly 34% of them singletons, with 4.5% to 7.5% in the top ten. Germline loops: CDR1 MGHRA, CDR2 YSYEKL. The length of the CDR3 is 12 residues. Between the trimmed V and J ends, which lost 6 bases and 5 bases, there was a span of 10 bases. Remarks on this clonotype: Its antigen remains unknown.

The receptor was isolated from a girl aged 2-17 years with multiple sclerosis. The chain employs TRBV4-1 and TRBJ2-5, with D uncertain. Sequenced input: blood. CDR3 nucleotide sequence: TGCGCCAGCAGTCCGGCCCCGGAGACCCAGTACTTC. Protein sequence: CASSPAPETQYF.